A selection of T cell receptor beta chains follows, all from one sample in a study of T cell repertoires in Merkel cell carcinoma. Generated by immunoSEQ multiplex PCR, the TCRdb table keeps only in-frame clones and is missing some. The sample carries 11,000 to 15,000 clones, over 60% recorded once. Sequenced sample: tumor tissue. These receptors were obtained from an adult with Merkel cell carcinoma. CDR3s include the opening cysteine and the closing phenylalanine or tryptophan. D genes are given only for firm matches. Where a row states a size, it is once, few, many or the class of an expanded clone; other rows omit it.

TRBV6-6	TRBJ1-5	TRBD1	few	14	TGTGCCAGCATCAAAGACAGGGCGGATCAGCCCCAGCATTTT	CASIKDRADQPQHF
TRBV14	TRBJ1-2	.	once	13	TGTGCCAGCAGCCAAGCCTCCCGTGGAGGCTACACCTTC	CASSQASRGGYTF
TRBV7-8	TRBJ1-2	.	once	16	TGTGCCAGCAGCTTAGAAGGCATTGGAGGGCCCTATGGCTACACCTTC	CASSLEGIGGPYGYTF
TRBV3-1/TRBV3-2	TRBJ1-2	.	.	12	TGTGCCAGCAGCCTCCGGGGGGACGGCTACACCTTC	CASSLRGDGYTF
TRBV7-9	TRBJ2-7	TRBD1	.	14	TGTGCCAGCAGCTCGACAGGGGGGTACAACGAGCAGTACTTC	CASSSTGGYNEQYF
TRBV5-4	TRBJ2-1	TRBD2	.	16	TGTGCCAGCAGCTCGGGGCGGGAGGGCCTAAGGAATGAGCAGTTCTTC	CASSSGREGLRNEQFF
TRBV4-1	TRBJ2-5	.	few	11	TGCGCCAGCAGCCAAGAGCAGACCCAGTACTTC	CASSQEQTQYF
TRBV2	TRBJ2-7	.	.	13	TGTGCCAGCGACAGCCAGGGAACCTACGAGCAGTACTTC	CASDSQGTYEQYF
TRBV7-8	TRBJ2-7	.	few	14	TGTGCCAGCAGCTCCGGGGGAAGGTCAAACGAGCAGTACTTC	CASSSGGRSNEQYF
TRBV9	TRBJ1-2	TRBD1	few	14	TGTGCCAGCAGCGCGACAGGGGTCAACTATGGCTACACCTTC	CASSATGVNYGYTF
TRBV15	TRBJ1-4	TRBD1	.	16	TGTGCCACCAGATCTGGGACAGGGAGGTTAGATGAAAAACTGTTTTTT	CATRSGTGRLDEKLFF
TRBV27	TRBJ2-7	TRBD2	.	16	TGTGCCAGCAGTATGTCTGGCGGGAGGGCCGGGTGGGAGCAGTACTTC	CASSMSGGRAGWEQYF
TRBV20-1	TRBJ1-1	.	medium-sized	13	TGCAGTGCTAGTTCGGGGGCGCAGAGCGAAGCTTTCTTT	CSASSGAQSEAFF
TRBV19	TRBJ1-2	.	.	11	TGTGCCGGTCATGGGGTCTATGGCTACACCTTC	CAGHGVYGYTF
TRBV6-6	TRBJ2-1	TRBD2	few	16	TGTGCCAGCAGTTCTCGGACTAGCGGGGGCCTATGGGAGCAGTTCTTC	CASSSRTSGGLWEQFF
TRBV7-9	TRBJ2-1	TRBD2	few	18	TGTGCCAGCAGCTCCGAAACCCTAAGCGGGAGGGCCCGAAATGAGCAGTTCTTC	CASSSETLSGRARNEQFF
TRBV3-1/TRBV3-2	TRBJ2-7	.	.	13	TGTGCCAGCAGCCATCTCGGGGCCAACGAGCAGTACTTC	CASSHLGANEQYF
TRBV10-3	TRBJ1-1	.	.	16	TGTGCCATCAGTCCGGGACCCAGGGGCATGAACACTGAAGCTTTCTTT	CAISPGPRGMNTEAFF
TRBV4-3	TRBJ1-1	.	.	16	TGCGCCAGCAACCAAGACGGTGAAGGGATGGGAGCTGAAGCTTTCTTT	CASNQDGEGMGAEAFF
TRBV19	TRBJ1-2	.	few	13	TGTGCCAGTAGTATACAAACCTTTTATGGCTACACCTTC	CASSIQTFYGYTF
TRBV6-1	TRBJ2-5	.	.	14	TGTGCCAGCAGTGAATCAACCAAGTCGGAGACCCAGTACTTC	CASSESTKSETQYF
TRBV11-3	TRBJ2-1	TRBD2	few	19	TGTGCCAGCAGCCCGACCCCGGGACTAGCGGGAGTGGGGTACAATGAGCAGTTCTTC	CASSPTPGLAGVGYNEQFF
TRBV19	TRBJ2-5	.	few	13	TGTGCCAGTAGTACCCGGGGGAGGGAGACCCAGTACTTC	CASSTRGRETQYF
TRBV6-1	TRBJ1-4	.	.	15	TGTGCCAGCAGTGAAACTGATGGGCATGTGGAAAAACTGTTTTTT	CASSETDGHVEKLFF
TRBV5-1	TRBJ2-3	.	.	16	TGCGCCAGCAGCTTGGCGGAGGGCTCAGGCACAGATACGCAGTATTTT	CASSLAEGSGTDTQYF
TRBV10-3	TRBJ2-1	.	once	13	TGTGCCATCAGTGACCCGAAGGTATCTGAGCAGTTCTTC	CAISDPKVSEQFF
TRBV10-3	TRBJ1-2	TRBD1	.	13	TGTGCCATCAGTGAGAGGCAGGGGGGGAATAACACCTTC	CAISERQGGNNTF
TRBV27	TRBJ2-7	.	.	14	TGTGCCAGCAGTTTAAGGGCTGGACAGTACGAGCAGTACTTC	CASSLRAGQYEQYF
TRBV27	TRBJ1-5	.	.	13	TGTGCCAGCAGCCGGGGAAGCAATCAGCCCCAGCATTTT	CASSRGSNQPQHF
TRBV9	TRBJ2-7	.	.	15	TGTGCCAGCAGCCTCCTTTGGGGAGGGGGCGGGGAGCAGTACTTC	CASSLLWGGGGEQYF
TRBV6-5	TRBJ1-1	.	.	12	TGTGCCAGCAGACCCCCCTGGGCCTATGCTTTCTTT	CASRPPWAYAFF
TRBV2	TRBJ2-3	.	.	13	TGTGCCACTTTCCCTGGATTAGGAGATACGCAGTATTTT	CATFPGLGDTQYF
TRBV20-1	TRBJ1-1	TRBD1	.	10	TGCAGTGCCGAGGACAGGGACGCTTTCTTT	CSAEDRDAFF
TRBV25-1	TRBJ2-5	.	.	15	TGTGCCAGCAGTATGTATCGAACGGCCGGAGAGACCCAGTACTTC	CASSMYRTAGETQYF
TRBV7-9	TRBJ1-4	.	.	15	TGTGCCAGCAGCCTCCTGGTGGGACGTGGTGAAAAACTGTTTTTT	CASSLLVGRGEKLFF
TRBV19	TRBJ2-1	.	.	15	TGTGCCAGTAGAGGGCTAGCGCATGCGATCTATGAGCAGTTCTTC	CASRGLAHAIYEQFF
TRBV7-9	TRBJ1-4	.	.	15	TGTGCCAGCAGCTTACCGCGGGGTGGGAATGAAAAACTGTTTTTT	CASSLPRGGNEKLFF
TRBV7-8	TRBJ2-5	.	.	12	TGTGCCAGCAGCCCCCCCGGGCCGACCCAGTACTTC	CASSPPGPTQYF
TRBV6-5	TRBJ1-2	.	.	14	TGTGCCAGCATCCCCGGATGGGGTAGCTATGGCTACACCTTC	CASIPGWGSYGYTF
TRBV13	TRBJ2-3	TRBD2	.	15	TGTGCCAGCAGCTCCGAGCGGGAATCCACAGATACGCAGTATTTT	CASSSERESTDTQYF
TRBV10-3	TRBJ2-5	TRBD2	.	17	TGTGCCATCAGTGAGTGGGGACTAGCGGGGGGCCAAGAGACCCAGTACTTC	CAISEWGLAGGQETQYF
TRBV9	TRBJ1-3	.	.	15	TGTGCCAGCAGCGTAACTGGGCACTCTGGAAACACCATATATTTT	CASSVTGHSGNTIYF
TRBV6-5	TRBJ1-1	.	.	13	TGTGCCAGCAGTTACTACACCACGGGGGGAGCTTTCTTT	CASSYYTTGGAFF
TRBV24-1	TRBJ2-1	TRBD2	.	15	TGTGCCACCAGTGACGGGGGGTCCCCGACCCAGGGGCAGTTCTTC	CATSDGGSPTQGQFF
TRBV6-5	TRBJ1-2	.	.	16	TGTGCCAGCAGTTCCGACCGCTCCGGGGCGGGCTATGGCTACACCTTC	CASSSDRSGAGYGYTF
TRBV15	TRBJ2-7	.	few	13	TGTGCCACCAGCCGAGTGGGGGGCGACGAGCAGTACTTC	CATSRVGGDEQYF
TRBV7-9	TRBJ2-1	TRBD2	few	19	TGTGCCAGCAGCCCTACCTTAGGACTAGCGGGAGCAGGACACAATGAGCAGTTCTTC	CASSPTLGLAGAGHNEQFF
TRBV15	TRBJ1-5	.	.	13	TGTGCCACCAATGGTGGGGGGTCAAAGCCCCAGCATTTT	CATNGGGSKPQHF
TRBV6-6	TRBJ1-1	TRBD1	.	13	TGTGCCAGCAGCGGACAGGGACGCACTGAAGCTTTCTTT	CASSGQGRTEAFF
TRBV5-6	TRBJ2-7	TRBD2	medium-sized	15	TGTGCCAGCAGCTTTTTAGGCGGGGGGGAGTACGAGCAGTACTTC	CASSFLGGGEYEQYF